These 30 T cell receptor beta chains were sequenced from one sample in a study of post-analysis software for immune sequencing data (dated by TCRdb to the mid-2010s). Here is what the overall study found, with its caveats: Patients showed significantly higher frequencies than controls for a handful of TRBV segments, among them TRBV5-6, TRBV5-1 and TRBV20-1.

Antigens for these TCRs are unknown. Library preparation was by PCR. Sequencing took place on an Illumina HiSeq 2500. Unique molecular identifiers were incorporated into TCR beta cDNA libraries to reduce PCR and sequencing biases. TCRdb cleaned the public reads at Q25 with fastp, built clones with MiXCR and kept in-frame beta chains. When rows share a CDR3 protein, they turn into one entry using the most common DNA and genes. The table for this sample lists about 820,000 distinct CDR3 sequences; roughly half of them were counted only once. Of the sample, 4.6% falls within the top ten clones. The sample was blood. These receptors were taken from a girl under 18 with multiple sclerosis.

The rearrangement uses TRBV18 and TRBJ2-1; 8 bases fit TRBD1. Germline assignment: CDR1 KGHSH and CDR2 LQKENI. The J segment lost 7 bases and the V segment lost 0 bases, leaving 8 bases of the junction unmatched. The CDR3 contains 16 residues. CDR3 DNA sequence: TGTGCCAGCTCACCACCGACAAAGAGGACAGGGAATGAGCAGTTCTTC. It yields the protein CASSPPTKRTGNEQFF.

This clonotype was found once. The chain has TRBV9 and TRBJ2-7, with a tentative D call TRBD1 (6 bases). The J call is uncertain, as TRBJ2-5 better fits the DNA end. The CDR3 consists of 15 residues. CDR1 and CDR2 (germline): SGDLS, YYNGEE. The CDR3 DNA is TGTGCCAGCAGCGTAGTGCTGGGGGCGAGGGAGACCCAGTACTTC. It specifies CASSVVLGARETQYF.

This chain connects TRBV5-1 to TRBJ2-7, with 11 nucleotides matching TRBD2. There are 13 residues in the CDR3. The J segment lost 5 bases and the V segment lost 4 bases, leaving 2 bases of the junction unmatched. The germline V gene encodes CDR1 SGHRS and CDR2 YFSETQ. The CDR3 loop reads CASSGTSGHEQYF. Written as DNA, the CDR3 is TGCGCCAGCAGCGGGACTAGCGGTCACGAGCAGTACTTC.

This chain links TRBV10-3 with TRBJ1-2; D is uncertain. V lost 0 bases and J lost 4, with 9 bases in between. The CDR3 covers 14 residues. Germline V CDR1 and CDR2: ENHRY, SYGVKD. The CDR3 sequence is CAISESEGPYGYTF. The CDR3 DNA reads as TGTGCCATCAGTGAGTCAGAAGGCCCCTATGGCTACACCTTC.

V gene TRBV7-3 combines with J gene TRBJ2-7; 9 bases fit TRBD2. From germline, CDR1 is SGHTA and CDR2 FQGTGA. The V segment lost 5 bases and the J segment 1 base; nucleotides outside the gene matches: 6. This CDR3 has 15 amino acids. The CDR3 reads CASSPRAGGSYEQYF. The CDR3 region has the DNA TGTGCCAGCAGCCCGCGAGCGGGAGGTTCCTACGAGCAGTACTTC.

The CDR3 protein is CASSLAGRSWETQYF. CDR3 nucleotides: TGTGCCAGCAGCTTAGCGGGGCGATCCTGGGAGACCCAGTACTTC. The J gene is TRBJ2-5, the V gene TRBV7-2, with D perhaps matching TRBD1 (5 bases). The germline CDR1 and CDR2 sequences are SGHTA and FQGNSA. The CDR3 totals 15 residues. V lost 0 bases, J lost 5 bases, and 13 bases lay in between.

The CDR3 region is CSLRRSGDEQFF. DNA of the CDR3: TGCAGCCTCCGGAGGTCGGGGGATGAGCAGTTCTTC. The V and J genes are TRBV29-1 and TRBJ2-1; tentatively, D is TRBD2 (6 bases). Trimming left V 8 bases short and J 8 bases short, with 16 bases between. The CDR3 is made up of 12 amino acids. Germline loops: CDR1 SQVTM, CDR2 ANQGSEA.

The chain couples TRBV4-2 to TRBJ2-4; 9 bases are a match to TRBD2. The CDR3 spans 15 residues. From germline, CDR1 is LGHNA and CDR2 YNFKEQ. The V and J ends lost 0 bases and 13 bases, in that order; junction bases with no gene match: 10. CDR3 loop: CASSQDGGRAEEQYF. The DNA of the CDR3 is TGTGCCAGCAGCCAAGATGGCGGGAGGGCCGAAGAGCAGTACTTC.

The rearrangement uses TRBV29-1 and TRBJ2-4; D is unresolved. The length of the CDR3 is 13 residues. V was shortened by 0 bases and J by 13 bases, with 16 bases between the two germline ends. In germline, CDR1 is SQVTM, CDR2 ANQGSEA. The CDR3 loop is CSVEDTNSYKQYF. The CDR3 coding sequence is TGCAGCGTTGAAGATACGAACTCCTACAAGCAGTACTTC.

In this sample, this clonotype turned up a few times. J is TRBJ2-5 and V is TRBV4-2; TRBD1 aligns across 7 bases. The CDR3 has 16 amino acids. V lost 4 bases and J lost 1; bases outside the gene matches: 9. Germline V gives CDR1 LGHNA, CDR2 YNFKEQ. For the CDR3, the DNA is TGTGCCAGCAGCCCCGCAGCCCGACAGGGCCAAGAGACCCAGTACTTC. Protein: CASSPAARQGQETQYF.

The V and J genes are TRBV6-2 or TRBV6-3 and TRBJ2-1, with 10 nucleotides matching TRBD2. Trimming removed 4 bases from V and 7 bases from J; junction bases left unmatched: 7. Germline assignment: CDR1 MNHEY and CDR2 SVGEGT. This CDR3 contains 15 residues. The CDR3 bases are TGTGCCAGCAGTTCACCACTAGCGGGATTAAATGAGCAGTTCTTC. Translating gives CASSSPLAGLNEQFF.

This clonotype was recorded a few times. The rearrangement joins TRBV6-5 to TRBJ2-5; D is tentatively TRBD1 or TRBD2 (5 bases each). The closer fit of TRBJ2-7 to the DNA end suggests the J call may be wrong. Germline lookup yields CDR1 MNHEY and CDR2 SVGAGI. This CDR3 is 13 amino acids long. CDR3 loop: CASSYSLRGEQYF. The CDR3 DNA is TGTGCCAGCAGTTACTCGCTGAGGGGCGAGCAGTACTTC.

The CDR3 spells CASSRIESFSYEQYF. The CDR3 DNA is TGTGCCAGCAGCCGCATAGAGAGTTTTTCCTACGAGCAGTACTTC. The chain is built from TRBV7-2 and TRBJ2-7; D uncertain. V was shortened by 5 bases and J by 1 base, with 15 bases between the two germline ends. This CDR3 comprises 15 residues. The germline CDR1 and CDR2 sequences are SGHTA and FQGNSA.

This clonotype showed up just a few times. V gene TRBV6-5 combines with J gene TRBJ2-2; D unresolved. The CDR3 is 14 residues long. V lost 5 bases to trimming and J lost 5 bases, with 12 bases between them. The V gene's germline CDR1 is MNHEY and CDR2 SVGAGI. DNA for the CDR3: TGTGCCAGCAGTCCCCGGACCGAAACCGGGGAGCTGTTTTTT. This codes for CASSPRTETGELFF.

V usage is TRBV29-1 and J usage is TRBJ2-3; 8 bases line up with TRBD1. Germline V gives CDR1 SQVTM, CDR2 ANQGSEA. V lost 1 base, J lost 4 bases, and 4 bases stayed unmatched. The CDR3 covers 14 residues. The CDR3 DNA reads TGCAGCGTTGAAGGGCACAGGGGGGCAGATACGCAGTATTTT. Protein product: CSVEGHRGADTQYF.

The gene calls are TRBV6-2 or TRBV6-3 and TRBJ2-5; D gene unclear. Trimming removed 4 bases from V and 3 bases from J, with 12 bases in between. CDR1 MNHEY and CDR2 SVGEGT come from the germline V gene. This CDR3 contains 14 residues. The CDR3 nucleotides are TGTGCCAGCAGTTCCCCTACCACGGAAGAGACCCAGTACTTC. Protein: CASSSPTTEETQYF.

This chain connects TRBV4-1 to TRBJ2-5; no firm D call. The end of the DNA fits TRBJ2-7 better, so the J call may be wrong. The CDR3 is made up of 14 amino acids. In germline, CDR1 is MGHRA, CDR2 YSYEKL. CDR3 DNA sequence: TGCGCCAGCAGCCAAGAGCTAGACGGATACGAGCAGTACTTC. It specifies CASSQELDGYEQYF.

This chain uses TRBV29-1 with TRBJ2-7; D remains ambiguous. With 1 base removed from V and 3 bases from J, the gap between germline ends came to 13 bases. Germline values: CDR1 SQVTM, CDR2 ANQGSEA. This CDR3 contains 14 residues. In DNA form, the CDR3 reads TGCAGCGTTGAAGCGTTTGGCAGCAACTACGAGCAGTACTTC. It codes for CSVEAFGSNYEQYF.

The chain couples TRBV29-1 to TRBJ2-1; D perhaps matches TRBD2 (6 bases). The CDR3 loop spans 15 amino acids. Germline V lookup: CDR1 SQVTM, CDR2 ANQGSEA. Trimming left V 2 bases short and J 2 bases short, with 13 bases between. The CDR3, as DNA: TGCAGCGTTGAAAGAGGGACGGGGGCCTACAATGAGCAGTTCTTC. Translating gives CSVERGTGAYNEQFF.

The chain has TRBV3-1 and TRBJ2-2; 9 bases agree with TRBD2. Trimming took 1 base from V and 4 from J; bases not matched to a gene: 1. Germline V gene sequence: CDR1 LGHDT, CDR2 YNNKEL (reference sequence). The CDR3 covers 15 residues. For the CDR3, the DNA is TGTGCCAGCAGCCAAGGCGGGGGGGTCACCGGGGAGCTGTTTTTT. Protein: CASSQGGGVTGELFF. Supplemented by reference TRBV3-1 and TRBJ2-2, the full variable domain reads DTAVSQTPKYLVTQMGNDKSIKCEQNLGHDTMYWYKQDSKKFLKIMFSYNNKELIINETVPNRFSPKSPDKAHLNLHINSLELGDSAVYFCASSQGGGVTGELFFGEGSRLTVL.

The chain is built from TRBV9 and TRBJ1-2; 10 nucleotides line up with TRBD1. The CDR3 is made up of 15 amino acids. The ends lost 4 bases at V and 4 bases at J; junction bases unmatched: 7. CDR1 is SGDLS and CDR2 is YYNGEE in the germline V gene. The CDR3 coding sequence is TGTGCCAGCAGCACCGGACAGGGGGGCGTCTATGGCTACACCTTC. Translated, it gives CASSTGQGGVYGYTF.

This chain links TRBV4-1 with TRBJ1-1; maybe TRBD1 (5 bases). CDR3 size: 13 residues. CDR1 MGHRA and CDR2 YSYEKL come from the germline V gene. V shed 3 bases and J shed 3 bases, with 8 bases lying between them. The CDR3 spells CASSHGGDTEAFF. The CDR3 DNA reads as TGCGCCAGCAGCCATGGAGGGGACACTGAAGCTTTCTTT.

This clonotype was seen more than once but under ten times. V gene TRBV3-1 combines with J gene TRBJ2-7; D perhaps matches TRBD2 (6 bases). Germline V gene sequence: CDR1 LGHDT, CDR2 YNNKEL (reference sequence). Trimming removed 7 bases at V and 5 bases at J, with 21 bases between. The CDR3 totals 15 residues. CDR3 nucleotide sequence: TGTGCCAGCACCCGGGAAAGGTGGGGAGGACACGAGCAGTACTTC. This translates into CASTRERWGGHEQYF.

This chain joins TRBV13 and TRBJ2-5; the D gene is possibly TRBD2 (5 bases). Germline lookup yields CDR1 PRHDT and CDR2 FYEKMQ (reference sequence). CDR3 length equals 15 residues. Between the trimmed V and J ends, which lost 0 bases and 4 bases, there was a span of 12 bases. DNA for the CDR3: TGTGCCAGCAGCTTAGGCGGCAAGCGGCGAGAGACCCAGTACTTC. Translating it yields CASSLGGKRRETQYF.

The chain recombines TRBV7-9 with TRBJ1-1; tentatively, D is TRBD1 (5 bases). Trimming cost V 4 bases and J 4 bases, with 16 bases left between them. This CDR3 contains 15 residues. Germline V gives CDR1 SEHNR, CDR2 FQNEAQ (reference sequence). CDR3 nucleotide sequence: TGTGCCAGCAGCTCCCAGGGACCCCGGGGCACTGAAGCTTTCTTT. It encodes CASSSQGPRGTEAFF. Looking up the rest from reference TRBV7-9 and TRBJ1-1 gives the full variable domain: DTGVSQNPRHKITKRGQNVTFRCDPISEHNRLYWYRQTLGQGPEFLTYFQNEAQLEKSRLLSDRFSAERPKGSFSTLEIQRTEQGDSAMYLCASSSQGPRGTEAFFGQGTRLTVV.

The chain couples TRBV6-1 to TRBJ2-1; D gene unclear. V was pared by 11 bases and J by 5 bases, with 10 bases between. Germline V gene sequence: CDR1 MNHNS, CDR2 SASEGT. This CDR3 spans 11 amino acids. In DNA, the CDR3 is TGTGCCGCGGTGGGGAACAATGAGCAGTTCTTC. Translating gives CAAVGNNEQFF.

The gene calls are TRBV4-1 and TRBJ2-4, with a possible D match to TRBD1 (6 bases). The J call is in doubt because the DNA end fits TRBJ2-7 better. CDR3 length: 16 amino acids. Germline values: CDR1 MGHRA, CDR2 YSYEKL. In nucleotides, the CDR3 is TGCGCCAGCAGCCAAGAGGGGGCAACTATTACCTACGAGCAGTACTTC. Amino acids: CASSQEGATITYEQYF.

The gene calls are TRBV5-1 and TRBJ2-5; 11 positions match TRBD1. CDR1 is SGHRS and CDR2 is YFSETQ in the germline V gene. CDR3 length: 15 amino acids. V lost 3 bases and J lost 11; bases outside the gene matches: 12. CDR3 bases: TGCGCCAGCAGCTCCCCGGACAGGGGGCATTGGGGGCAGTACTTC. Amino acid sequence: CASSSPDRGHWGQYF.

In its sample, this clonotype was seen many times. This chain links TRBV7-3 with TRBJ2-7; 10 bases line up with TRBD2. The CDR3 sequence is 15 residues long. From germline, CDR1 is SGHTA and CDR2 FQGTGA. V shed 5 bases and J 0 bases; nucleotides not matched to a gene: 4. The CDR3 loop is CASSPLAGASYEQYF. Here the CDR3 DNA reads TGTGCCAGCAGCCCCCTAGCGGGGGCCTCCTACGAGCAGTACTTC.

The sample holds a few counts of this clonotype. The gene calls are TRBV9 and TRBJ2-7; TRBD1 might be the D (5 bases). The CDR3 loop spans 13 amino acids. Germline-derived CDR1 and CDR2 are SGDLS and YYNGEE. Trimming took 2 bases from V and 6 from J, leaving 12 bases between them. The DNA for the CDR3 is TGTGCCAGCAGCGTGACAGCATCCGCCGAGCAGTACTTC. Amino acids: CASSVTASAEQYF.